This is a list of T cell receptor beta chains from one sample in a study of T cell responses to AZD1222 COVID-19 vaccine. Sequencing used immunoSEQ multiplex PCR; TCRdb keeps in-frame clones, though not all of them. Here the sample spans under 95,000 clones, roughly 90% being singletons. The specimen was peripheral blood, collected on day 0 of AZD1222 vaccination. The receptors derive from an adult in good health. Both conserved end residues are part of each CDR3. A D gene is named only where the DNA matches it firmly. Size tells how often a clone was seen (once, few, many) or the class of an expanded clone, and some rows leave it out.

d_gene	v_gene	j_gene	abundance	CDR3aa	CDR3nt
NA	TRBV3-1/TRBV3-2	TRBJ1-1	NA	CASSQDPLPEAFF	TGTGCCAGCAGCCAAGATCCGTTGCCTGAAGCTTTCTTT
NA	TRBV25-1	TRBJ2-5	NA	CATELWGPEETQYF	TGTGCCACCGAACTTTGGGGGCCCGAAGAGACCCAGTACTTC
NA	TRBV7-6	TRBJ2-2	NA	CASSHLGRKTNTGELFF	TGTGCCAGCAGCCACCTGGGACGGAAAACGAACACCGGGGAGCTGTTTTTT
NA	TRBV6-6	TRBJ1-2	NA	CASRRAGGYGYTF	TGTGCCAGCAGACGGGCAGGTGGATATGGCTACACCTTC
NA	TRBV5-1	TRBJ2-7	NA	CASSFSAGKGPYEQYF	TGCGCCAGCAGCTTTTCGGCAGGGAAGGGACCCTACGAGCAGTACTTC
TRBD2	TRBV24-1	TRBJ2-1	NA	CATSAPGLAGGNEQFF	TGTGCCACCAGTGCCCCGGGACTAGCGGGAGGGAATGAGCAGTTCTTC
TRBD2	TRBV29-1	TRBJ2-2	NA	CSVEDITSGVANTGELFF	TGCAGCGTTGAAGATATAACTAGCGGAGTCGCGAACACCGGGGAGCTGTTTTTT
NA	TRBV5-6	TRBJ2-7	NA	CASSSGRTQYF	TGTGCCAGCAGCTCGGGGAGAACGCAGTACTTC
TRBD1	TRBV10-3	TRBJ1-1	NA	CAISVSSPGQGHTEAFF	TGTGCCATCAGTGTATCGAGCCCGGGACAGGGACACACTGAAGCTTTCTTT
TRBD2	TRBV7-8	TRBJ2-2	NA	CASSLFLGGDTGELFF	TGTGCCAGCAGCTTATTTCTGGGGGGGGACACCGGGGAGCTGTTTTTT
NA	TRBV21-1	TRBJ2-1	NA	CASSKASLGLDNEQFF	TGTGCCAGCAGCAAAGCCTCACTGGGACTAGACAATGAGCAGTTCTTC
NA	TRBV2	TRBJ2-1	NA	CASTPVSSYNEQFF	TGTGCCAGCACCCCGGTGAGCTCCTACAATGAGCAGTTCTTC
NA	TRBV10-2	TRBJ1-2	NA	CASISGRGYGYTF	TGCGCCAGCATTTCGGGACGTGGGTATGGCTACACCTTC
TRBD1	TRBV6-5	TRBJ1-2	NA	CASSYQGEDGYTF	TGTGCCAGCAGTTACCAGGGGGAAGATGGCTACACCTTC
NA	TRBV2	TRBJ2-5	NA	CASSGVGKETQYF	TGTGCCAGCAGCGGGGTGGGTAAAGAGACCCAGTACTTC
TRBD2	TRBV19	TRBJ2-1	NA	CASSSGRANEQFF	TGTGCCAGTAGTAGCGGGAGGGCCAATGAGCAGTTCTTC
NA	TRBV9	TRBJ1-1	NA	CASSPAGASTEAFF	TGTGCCAGCAGCCCCGCCGGGGCGAGTACTGAAGCTTTCTTT
NA	TRBV24-1	TRBJ2-1	NA	CATSDGTTGEQFF	TGTGCCACCAGTGATGGAACGACAGGTGAGCAGTTCTTC
NA	TRBV3-1/TRBV3-2	TRBJ1-4	once	CASSQGAGEKLFF	TGTGCCAGCAGCCAGGGGGCCGGGGAAAAACTGTTTTTT
NA	TRBV23-1	TRBJ1-1	NA	CARVIWDTEAFF	TGCGCCAGGGTTATCTGGGACACTGAAGCTTTCTTT
TRBD1	TRBV19	TRBJ2-7	NA	CASSSSTGGRTYEQYF	TGTGCCAGTAGTAGCTCGACAGGGGGCAGGACCTACGAGCAGTACTTC